This entry lists 27 T cell receptor beta chains sequenced from one sample in a study of T-cell memory formation after mild COVID-19. TCRdb passed the 5' RACE reads through MiXCR, listing each CDR3 protein once. The sample records approximately 430,000 distinct CDR3 sequences, less than 25% being singletons. Sequencing was done on a sample of PBMCs or a T cell subset sorted from them (not recorded which). These receptors were obtained from an adult woman who had mild COVID-19 (a few samples of this study predate the infection). Cell type and time point are not known.

The rearrangement uses TRBV14 and TRBJ2-5; D is unresolved. The germline gives CDR1 SGHDN, CDR2 FVKESK. V lost 0 bases to trimming and J lost 5 bases, with 13 bases between them. This CDR3 has 15 residues. The CDR3 loop reads CASSQEVARWETQYF. CDR3 sequence (DNA): TGTGCCAGCAGCCAAGAGGTGGCGCGGTGGGAGACCCAGTACTTC.

This clonotype was counted many times. In DNA form, the CDR3 reads TGTGCCAGCAGAGCACCACCCGGGACAGGGATTAGCAATCAGCCCCAGCATTTT. Translating gives CASRAPPGTGISNQPQHF. The V gene is TRBV12-3 or TRBV12-4, the J gene TRBJ1-5, with 9 bases identical to TRBD1. Losses at the gene ends were 6 bases for V and 0 bases for J; bases not matched to a gene: 12. The CDR3 contains 18 residues.

The chain employs TRBV18 and TRBJ2-1, with 10 bases lining up with TRBD2. Germline CDR1 is KGHSH and CDR2 is LQKENI. The V gene end was trimmed by 5 bases and the J gene end by 10 bases; junction bases not matched to a gene: 8. This CDR3 contains 14 residues. This chain's CDR3 is CASSSWTSGREQFF. The CDR3 bases are TGTGCCAGCTCATCCTGGACTAGCGGAAGGGAGCAGTTCTTC.

This clonotype was seen more than once but under ten times. V and J are TRBV15 and TRBJ1-5; 9 bases agree with TRBD1. The CDR3 totals 16 residues. V dropped 2 bases and J dropped 3; count of bases not matched to a gene: 5. Germline CDR1 reads LNHNV; CDR2 reads YYDKDF (reference sequence). CDR3 DNA: TGTGCCACCAGCAGAACCCGGGACAGGGACAATCAGCCCCAGCATTTT. This encodes CATSRTRDRDNQPQHF. The full variable domain, completed using reference TRBV15 and TRBJ1-5, is DAMVIQNPRYQVTQFGKPVTLSCSQTLNHNVMYWYQQKSSQAPKLLFHYYDKDFNNEADTPDNFQSRRPNTSFCFLDIRSPGLGDTAMYLCATSRTRDRDNQPQHFGDGTRLSIL.

This clonotype was counted a few times. The genes are TRBV20-1 and TRBJ1-1, with a possible D match to TRBD1 (5 bases). CDR3 length: 12 amino acids. Germline CDR1 reads DFQATT; CDR2 reads SNEGSKA (reference sequence). Trimming removed 3 bases from V and 4 bases from J, with 9 bases in between. Written as DNA, the CDR3 is TGCAGTGCTAGGCCCCAGGGCACTGAAGCTTTCTTT. Translated: CSARPQGTEAFF.

V is TRBV25-1 and J is TRBJ2-1; TRBD1 is a possible D gene (6 bases). This CDR3 is built from 15 residues. The germline CDR1 and CDR2 sequences are MGHDK and SYGVNS. The V and J ends lost 2 bases and 4 bases respectively, with 12 bases between them. The CDR3 region has the DNA TGTGCCAGCAGTGAAGGGGACACGCTTTACAATGAGCAGTTCTTC. Encoded protein: CASSEGDTLYNEQFF.

This clonotype appeared a single time. V and J are TRBV7-2 and TRBJ2-7; TRBD1 matches 8 bases. Trimming took 4 bases from V and 5 from J; bases not matched to a gene: 10. CDR1 and CDR2 from the germline V gene are SGHTA and FQGNSA. The CDR3 spans 15 residues. CDR3 bases: TGTGCCAGCAGCTCGACGGACAGGGTATACCACGAGCAGTACTTC. Its protein is CASSSTDRVYHEQYF. The full variable domain, its missing parts supplied by reference TRBV7-2 and TRBJ2-7, is GAGVSQSPSNKVTEKGKDVELRCDPISGHTALYWYRQSLGQGLEFLIYFQGNSAPDKSGLPSDRFSAERTGGSVSTLTIQRTQQEDSAVYLCASSSTDRVYHEQYFGPGTRLTVT.

DNA for the CDR3: TGTGCCAGCAACAAGGGGGATAGCAATCAGCCCCAGCATTTT. Encoded protein: CASNKGDSNQPQHF. The chain has TRBV6-6 and TRBJ1-5, with D perhaps matching TRBD1 (6 bases). This CDR3 region has 14 residues. V was clipped by 7 bases and J by 0 bases, with 10 bases between them. Germline CDR1 and CDR2: MNHNY and SVGAGI (reference sequence).

This clonotype was recorded at least ten times. The V gene is TRBV5-1, the J gene TRBJ2-1, with 9 nucleotides matching TRBD1. Losses at the gene ends were 6 bases for V and 6 bases for J; bases not matched to a gene: 13. This CDR3 has 16 amino acids. Germline V lookup: CDR1 SGHRS, CDR2 YFSETQ. CDR3 DNA: TGCGCCAGCAACCCAGGGTGGGACAGGGTAGCCAATGAGCAGTTCTTC. Translated: CASNPGWDRVANEQFF.

CDR3 residues: CASFWGTNTEAFF. In DNA, the CDR3 is TGTGCCAGCTTTTGGGGTACGAACACTGAAGCTTTCTTT. The genes are TRBV6-6 and TRBJ1-1; D unresolved. In germline, CDR1 is MNHNY, CDR2 SVGAGI (reference sequence). Deletions cut 8 bases from V and 1 base from J, with 11 bases between. This CDR3 is built from 13 residues.

J is TRBJ1-1 and V is TRBV19; 9 bases agree with TRBD1. The junction had 3 bases not matched to a gene; V was cut back by 3 bases and J by 1 base. The CDR3 consists of 15 residues. CDR1 and CDR2 (germline): LNHDA, SQIVND (reference sequence). CDR3 in amino acids: CASSIPGQGNTEAFF. As DNA, the CDR3 is TGTGCCAGTAGTATTCCGGGACAGGGGAACACTGAAGCTTTCTTT. Together with reference TRBV19 and TRBJ1-1, the CDR3 gives the full variable domain: DGGITQSPKYLFRKEGQNVTLSCEQNLNHDAMYWYRQDPGQGLRLIYYSQIVNDFQKGDIAEGYSVSREKKESFPLTVTSAQKNPTAFYLCASSIPGQGNTEAFFGQGTRLTVV.

The gene calls are TRBV7-2 and TRBJ2-7; 7 bases agree with TRBD2. Germline V gene data show CDR1 as SGHTA and CDR2 as FQGNSA. This CDR3 region has 15 residues. Germline trimming cut 5 bases from V and 2 bases from J; bases unmatched to any gene: 9. The chain's CDR3 is CASSHGASGTYEQYF. In DNA, the CDR3 is TGTGCCAGCAGCCATGGGGCTAGCGGCACCTACGAGCAGTACTTC.

This clonotype was observed a few times. The chain couples TRBV18 to TRBJ2-3; D uncertain. CDR1 is KGHSH, CDR2 LQKENI, per germline. V lost 0 bases, J lost 4 bases, and 11 bases lay in between. The CDR3 covers 15 residues. For the CDR3, the DNA is TGTGCCAGCTCACCACCGCTTATAGCTGCAGATACGCAGTATTTT. As protein: CASSPPLIAADTQYF.

There are a few counts of this clonotype. This chain connects TRBV4-3 to TRBJ2-3; possible D gene TRBD2, 6 bases. V was pared by 1 base and J by 2 bases, with 13 bases between. The germline gives CDR1 LGHNA, CDR2 YSLEER. The CDR3 length is 16 residues. Here the CDR3 reads CASSQARAGLTDTQYF. The DNA for the CDR3 is TGCGCCAGCAGCCAAGCCAGGGCGGGACTCACAGATACGCAGTATTTT.

This clonotype was counted only a few times. The rearrangement uses TRBV12-3 or TRBV12-4 and TRBJ2-2; TRBD2 might be the D (5 bases). Trimming cost V 3 bases and J 2 bases, with 10 bases left between them. This CDR3 is built from 15 residues. CDR3 residues: CASSFRASNTGELFF. The CDR3 bases are TGTGCCAGCAGTTTCCGGGCTAGCAACACCGGGGAGCTGTTTTTT.

This clonotype was recorded a few times. The chain joins TRBV7-9 to TRBJ2-6, with TRBD2 matching 7 bases. The CDR3 runs 19 residues. Germline V lookup: CDR1 SEHNR, CDR2 FQNEAQ (reference sequence). J was trimmed by 0 bases and V by 8 bases; bases with no gene match: 16. The CDR3 DNA is TGTGCCAGCTCCCGGGGAGGGTTCGTCACGCCCTCTGGGGCCAACGTCCTGACTTTC. Protein sequence: CASSRGGFVTPSGANVLTF.

The V and J genes are TRBV4-1 and TRBJ2-3; D gene unclear. This CDR3 has 14 amino acids. Germline assignment: CDR1 MGHRA and CDR2 YSYEKL. The V end lost 1 base, the J end lost 6 bases, and 11 bases lay between the germline ends. The CDR3 loop reads CASSQVLVGDTQYF. CDR3 DNA sequence: TGCGCCAGCAGCCAAGTACTGGTAGGGGATACGCAGTATTTT.

The chain uses TRBV9 and TRBJ2-7, with no clear D. Trimming shortened V by 3 bases and J by 6 bases, and 13 bases separated the two germline ends. Germline assignment: CDR1 SGDLS and CDR2 YYNGEE. The CDR3 totals 13 residues. In DNA, the CDR3 is TGTGCCAGCAGCGCCGACCTCAAAGGCGAGCAGTACTTC. This codes for CASSADLKGEQYF. The full variable domain, with the rest looked up from reference TRBV9 and TRBJ2-7, is DSGVTQTPKHLITATGQRVTLRCSPRSGDLSVYWYQQSLDQGLQFLIQYYNGEERAKGNILERFSAQQFPDLHSELNLSSLELGDSALYFCASSADLKGEQYFGPGTRLTVT.

The chain carries TRBV6-5 and TRBJ1-3, with D unresolved. Between the trimmed V and J ends, which lost 0 bases and 1 base, there was a span of 13 bases. This CDR3 region has 17 residues. Per germline, CDR1 MNHEY and CDR2 SVGAGI. CDR3 amino acids: CASSYSPSYSSGNTIYF. CDR3 nucleotide sequence: TGTGCCAGCAGTTACTCACCTAGCTATTCGTCTGGAAACACCATATATTTT.

The V and J genes are TRBV28 and TRBJ2-7; 11 bases are a match to TRBD2. Unmatched junction bases numbered 0, after V lost 0 bases and J lost 2 bases. The germline CDR1 and CDR2 sequences are MDHEN and SYDVKM. The CDR3 is 15 residues long. The CDR3 bases are TGTGCCAGCAGTTTATGGACTAGCGGGACCTACGAGCAGTACTTC. Its protein is CASSLWTSGTYEQYF.

This clonotype was observed once. DNA of the CDR3: TGTGCCAGCAGTTTGCCGGGGAGATACGAGCAGTACTTC. Its translation is CASSLPGRYEQYF. The chain combines TRBV12-3 or TRBV12-4 with TRBJ2-7; possible D gene TRBD2, 5 bases. The CDR3 is 13 residues long. Trimming took 3 bases from V and 4 from J, leaving 10 bases between them.

This clonotype was counted a few times. V usage is TRBV14 and J usage is TRBJ1-2, with D possibly TRBD1 on 5 matching bases. With 1 base removed from V and 0 bases from J, the gap between germline ends came to 9 bases. Germline-derived CDR1 and CDR2 are SGHDN and FVKESK. The CDR3 spans 15 residues. CDR3 region: CASSQGTPPNYGYTF. In nucleotides, the CDR3 is TGTGCCAGCAGCCAAGGGACACCTCCTAACTATGGCTACACCTTC.

The V and J genes are TRBV24-1 and TRBJ1-5, with a tentative D call TRBD1 (6 bases). The germline V gene encodes CDR1 KGHDR and CDR2 SFDVKD. The CDR3 has 13 amino acids. V dropped 10 bases and J dropped 3 bases, with 12 bases sitting between them. In nucleotides, the CDR3 is TGTGCCACTTCACAGGGCCTCAATCAGCCCCAGCATTTT. It specifies CATSQGLNQPQHF.

This clonotype has only a few counts. This sequence joins TRBV7-8 and TRBJ2-1; maybe TRBD2 (6 bases). Trimming left V 2 bases short and J 1 base short, with 9 bases between. The CDR3 runs 15 residues. The V gene's germline CDR1 is SGHVS and CDR2 FQNEAQ. As DNA, the CDR3 is TGTGCCAGCAGCTTATTCGGGAGATCCTACAATGAGCAGTTCTTC. Protein: CASSLFGRSYNEQFF.

This clonotype was counted between two and nine times. The chain employs TRBV6-5 and TRBJ2-7; possibly TRBD1 for D (5 bases). Germline assignment: CDR1 MNHEY and CDR2 SVGAGI. This CDR3 is 13 amino acids long. Trimming pared 8 bases from V and 2 bases from J, leaving 13 bases between. Here the CDR3 DNA reads TGTGCCAGCCGAGACAGAGGAGCCTACGAGCAGTACTTC. Residues: CASRDRGAYEQYF.

This chain uses TRBV5-6 with TRBJ2-1; 11 bases align to TRBD2. The junction had 2 bases not matched to a gene; V was cut back by 1 base and J by 5 bases. CDR3 size: 15 residues. Germline V gives CDR1 SGHDT, CDR2 YYEEEE. This CDR3 is CASSLPGLADNEQFF. The CDR3 DNA is TGTGCCAGCAGCTTGCCGGGACTAGCGGACAATGAGCAGTTCTTC.

This chain joins TRBV15 and TRBJ1-2; a weak D match, TRBD1 (5 bases). V was clipped by 0 bases and J by 8 bases, with 10 bases between them. The germline V gene has CDR1 LNHNV and CDR2 YYDKDF (reference sequence). The CDR3 sequence is 13 residues long. The CDR3 reads CATSREDSPGYTF. The CDR3 bases are TGTGCCACCAGCAGAGAAGACAGCCCGGGCTACACCTTC.